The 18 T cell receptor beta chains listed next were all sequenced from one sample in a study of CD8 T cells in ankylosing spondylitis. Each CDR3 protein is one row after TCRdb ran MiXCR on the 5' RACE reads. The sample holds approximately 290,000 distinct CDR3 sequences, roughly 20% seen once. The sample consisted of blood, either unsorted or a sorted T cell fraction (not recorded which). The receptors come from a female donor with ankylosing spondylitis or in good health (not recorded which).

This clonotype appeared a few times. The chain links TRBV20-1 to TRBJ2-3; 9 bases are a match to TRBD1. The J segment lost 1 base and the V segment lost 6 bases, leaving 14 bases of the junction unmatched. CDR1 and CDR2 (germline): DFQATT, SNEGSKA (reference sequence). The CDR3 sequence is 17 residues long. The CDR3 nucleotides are TGCAGTGCGCTATGGGACAGGGCCAGGGCTCGCACAGATACGCAGTATTTT. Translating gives CSALWDRARARTDTQYF.

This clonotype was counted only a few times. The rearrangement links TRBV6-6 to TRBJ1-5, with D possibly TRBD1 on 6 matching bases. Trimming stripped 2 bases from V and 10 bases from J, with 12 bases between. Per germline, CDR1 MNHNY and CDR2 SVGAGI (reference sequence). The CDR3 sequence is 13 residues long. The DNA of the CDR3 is TGTGCCAGCAGTTACGAAGGGGGGACCCCCCAGCATTTT. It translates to CASSYEGGTPQHF.

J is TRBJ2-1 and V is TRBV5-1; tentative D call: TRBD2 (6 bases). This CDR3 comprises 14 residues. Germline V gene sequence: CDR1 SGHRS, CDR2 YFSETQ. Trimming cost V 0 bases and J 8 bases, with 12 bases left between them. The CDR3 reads CASSLAGARDEQFF. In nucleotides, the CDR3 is TGCGCCAGCAGCTTGGCGGGAGCTAGGGATGAGCAGTTCTTC.

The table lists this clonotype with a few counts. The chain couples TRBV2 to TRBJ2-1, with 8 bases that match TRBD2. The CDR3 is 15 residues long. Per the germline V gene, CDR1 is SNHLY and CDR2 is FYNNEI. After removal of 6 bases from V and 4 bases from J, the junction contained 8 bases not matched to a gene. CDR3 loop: CASSPRSGSYNEQFF. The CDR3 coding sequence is TGTGCCAGCAGCCCGAGGAGCGGGAGTTACAATGAGCAGTTCTTC.

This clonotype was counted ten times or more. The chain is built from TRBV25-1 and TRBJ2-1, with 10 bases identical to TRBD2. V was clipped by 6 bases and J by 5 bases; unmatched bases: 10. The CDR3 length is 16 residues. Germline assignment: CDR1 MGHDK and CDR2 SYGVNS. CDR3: CASRRAGTSVDNEQFF. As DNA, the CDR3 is TGTGCCAGCAGGAGGGCAGGGACTAGCGTCGACAATGAGCAGTTCTTC.

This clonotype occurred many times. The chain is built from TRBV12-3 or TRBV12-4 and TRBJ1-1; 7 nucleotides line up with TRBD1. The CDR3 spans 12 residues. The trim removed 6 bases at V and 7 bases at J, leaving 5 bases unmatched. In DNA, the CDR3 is TGTGCCAGCAGGTCGACAGGGTTTGAAGCTTTCTTT. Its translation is CASRSTGFEAFF.

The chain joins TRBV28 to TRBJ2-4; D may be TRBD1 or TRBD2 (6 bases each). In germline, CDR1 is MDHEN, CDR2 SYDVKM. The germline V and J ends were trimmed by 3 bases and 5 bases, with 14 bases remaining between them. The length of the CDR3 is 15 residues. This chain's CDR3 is CASSLTGALENIQYF. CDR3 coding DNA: TGTGCCAGCAGTTTGACGGGGGCGCTGGAAAACATTCAGTACTTC.

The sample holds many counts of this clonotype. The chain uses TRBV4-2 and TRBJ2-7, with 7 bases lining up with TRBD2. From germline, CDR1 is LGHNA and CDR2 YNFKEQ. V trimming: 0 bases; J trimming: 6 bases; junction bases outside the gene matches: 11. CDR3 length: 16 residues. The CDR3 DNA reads TGTGCCAGCAGCCAAGATCCCACTAGCGTGGGACGCGAGCAGTACTTC. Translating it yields CASSQDPTSVGREQYF.

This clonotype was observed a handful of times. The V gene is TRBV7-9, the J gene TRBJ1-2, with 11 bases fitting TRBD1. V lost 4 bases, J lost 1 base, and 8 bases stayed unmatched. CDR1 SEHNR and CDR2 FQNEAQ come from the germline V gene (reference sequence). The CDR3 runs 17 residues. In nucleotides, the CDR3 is TGTGCCAGCAGCTCCCTAGCGGGACAGGGGGATAACTATGGCTACACCTTC. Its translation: CASSSLAGQGDNYGYTF.

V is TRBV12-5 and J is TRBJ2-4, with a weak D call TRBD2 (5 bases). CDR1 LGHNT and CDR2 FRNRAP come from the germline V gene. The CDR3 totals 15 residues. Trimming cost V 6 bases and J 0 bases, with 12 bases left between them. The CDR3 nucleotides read TGTGCTAGTGGATGGACGGGGTTAGCCAAAAACATTCAGTACTTC. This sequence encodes CASGWTGLAKNIQYF.

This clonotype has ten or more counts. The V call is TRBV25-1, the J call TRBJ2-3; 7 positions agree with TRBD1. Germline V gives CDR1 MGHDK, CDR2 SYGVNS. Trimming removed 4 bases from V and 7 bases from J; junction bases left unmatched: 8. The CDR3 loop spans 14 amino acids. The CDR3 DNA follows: TGTGCCAGCAGTGGGGGACAGCCCCATTATACGCAGTATTTT. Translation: CASSGGQPHYTQYF.

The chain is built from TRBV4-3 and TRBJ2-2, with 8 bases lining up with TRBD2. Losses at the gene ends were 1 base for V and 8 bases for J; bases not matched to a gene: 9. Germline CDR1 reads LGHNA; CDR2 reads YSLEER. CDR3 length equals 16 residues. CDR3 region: CASSQGGSGKTGELFF. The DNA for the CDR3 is TGCGCCAGCAGCCAAGGAGGTAGCGGGAAGACTGGGGAGCTGTTTTTT.

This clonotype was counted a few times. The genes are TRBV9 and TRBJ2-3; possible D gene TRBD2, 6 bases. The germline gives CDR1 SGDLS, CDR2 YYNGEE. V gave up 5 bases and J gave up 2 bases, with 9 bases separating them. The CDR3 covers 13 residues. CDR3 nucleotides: TGTGCCAGCAGGGGACTGCTCACAGATACGCAGTATTTT. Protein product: CASRGLLTDTQYF.

CDR3 loop: CSAIGGTGGPTYNEQFF. For the CDR3, the DNA is TGCAGTGCTATAGGAGGGACGGGAGGGCCTACCTACAATGAGCAGTTCTTC. The V call is TRBV20-1, the J call TRBJ2-1, with TRBD2 identical over 8 bases. CDR1 is DFQATT, CDR2 SNEGSKA, per germline (reference sequence). This CDR3 is 17 amino acids long. With 4 bases clipped from V and 2 bases from J, the junction kept 13 bases outside the gene matches.

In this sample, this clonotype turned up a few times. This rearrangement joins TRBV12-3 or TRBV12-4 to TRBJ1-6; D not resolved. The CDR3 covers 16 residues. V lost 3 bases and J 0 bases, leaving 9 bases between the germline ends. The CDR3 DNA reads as TGTGCCAGCAGTTTCGGTACAATCTCCTATAATTCACCCCTCCACTTT. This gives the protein CASSFGTISYNSPLHF.

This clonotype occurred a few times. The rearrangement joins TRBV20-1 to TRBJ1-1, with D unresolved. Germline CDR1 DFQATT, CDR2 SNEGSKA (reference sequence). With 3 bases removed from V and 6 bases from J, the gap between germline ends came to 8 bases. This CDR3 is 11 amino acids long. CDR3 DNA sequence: TGCAGTGCTAGTTCCAGAGCTGAAGCTTTCTTT. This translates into CSASSRAEAFF.

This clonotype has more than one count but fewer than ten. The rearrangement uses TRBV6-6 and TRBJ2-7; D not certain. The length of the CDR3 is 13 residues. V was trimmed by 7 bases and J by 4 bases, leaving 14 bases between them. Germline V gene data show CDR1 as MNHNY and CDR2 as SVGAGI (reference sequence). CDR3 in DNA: TGTGCCAGCACTGGCGGATCGCTATACGAGCAGTACTTC. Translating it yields CASTGGSLYEQYF.

The CDR3 coding sequence is TGTGCCAGCCTAAACGGACAGGGGGCGTATACCCAGTACTTC. Residues: CASLNGQGAYTQYF. The V call is TRBV21-1, the J call TRBJ2-5; TRBD1 is taken as the D call from the table, unchecked against the DNA. TRBV21-1 is a known pseudogene. This CDR3 is 14 amino acids long.